Below, 27 T cell receptor beta chains from the same sample are listed, as sequenced in a study of blood T cell repertoires in COVID-19. Only in-frame clones appear in the TCRdb table, and some are missing; sequencing was by immunoSEQ multiplex PCR. The sample comprises hundreds of thousands of clones, roughly 92% of which are singletons, and around 0.85% rests with the top ten. Sample: peripheral blood. The source is a man in his sixties with COVID-19, enrolled during active disease.

The V call is TRBV5-8, the J call TRBJ1-5; no reliable D call. The CDR3 length is 15 residues. V dropped 1 base and J dropped 0 bases, with 8 bases sitting between them. Germline V gene sequence: CDR1 SGHTS, CDR2 YDEGEE. CDR3 coding DNA: TGTGCCAGCAGCTTGAGAGGATATAGCAATCAGCCCCAGCATTTT. Translated, it gives CASSLRGYSNQPQHF.

J is TRBJ2-3 and V is TRBV27, with 11 bases identical to TRBD2. The germline gives CDR1 MNHEY, CDR2 SMNVEV (reference sequence). This CDR3 contains 13 residues. The V and J ends lost 8 bases and 11 bases, in that order; junction bases with no gene match: 9. The CDR3 spells CASRGSGRGEQYF. DNA for the CDR3: TGTGCCAGCCGAGGTAGCGGGAGGGGGGAGCAGTATTTT.

This clone appeared a single time. The V gene is TRBV29-1, the J gene TRBJ2-7, with D possibly TRBD1 on 6 matching bases. Trimming shortened V by 6 bases and J by 0 bases, and 12 bases separated the two germline ends. Germline loops: CDR1 SQVTM, CDR2 ANQGSEA. This CDR3 is built from 13 residues. Here the CDR3 DNA reads TGCAGCGTGTATCAGGGGAACTCCTACGAGCAGTACTTC. It specifies CSVYQGNSYEQYF.

The chain joins TRBV28 to TRBJ2-7; TRBD2 aligns across 8 bases. The CDR3 length is 14 residues. The V gene's germline CDR1 is MDHEN and CDR2 SYDVKM. Unmatched junction bases numbered 9, after V lost 8 bases and J lost 3 bases. The CDR3 spells CASLGGGPLYEQYF. As DNA, the CDR3 is TGTGCCAGCTTAGGCGGGGGGCCCCTCTACGAGCAGTACTTC.

The chain employs TRBV19 and TRBJ2-3, with 15 bases identical to TRBD2. J gave up 1 base and V 4 bases, and 6 bases lay outside the gene matches. The CDR3 runs 18 residues. Germline values: CDR1 LNHDA, CDR2 SQIVND (reference sequence). The CDR3 DNA follows: TGTGCCAGTAGTAACCCGGGACTAGCGGGAGGACGCACAGATACGCAGTATTTT. This codes for CASSNPGLAGGRTDTQYF.

This chain links TRBV9 with TRBJ2-1; 7 nucleotides agree with TRBD1. The CDR3 is 14 amino acids. After removal of 4 bases from V and 4 bases from J, the junction contained 5 bases not matched to a gene. CDR1 is SGDLS and CDR2 is YYNGEE in the germline V gene. The CDR3 bases are TGTGCCAGCAGCCCCGACAGGGCTTACAATGAGCAGTTCTTC. It codes for CASSPDRAYNEQFF.

This clone was seen more than once but under ten times. The V gene is TRBV11-2, the J gene TRBJ1-2; D is uncertain. The CDR3 is made up of 17 amino acids. V lost 5 bases to trimming and J lost 0 bases, with 19 bases between them. Germline V gene data show CDR1 as SGHAT and CDR2 as FQNNGV. The DNA of the CDR3 is TGTGCCAGCAGCGGCCCCCGGGCCGCTAGCCCTAACTATGGCTACACCTTC. Protein sequence: CASSGPRAASPNYGYTF.

The chain's CDR3 is CASNHLAGVADTQYF. The CDR3, as DNA: TGTGCCAGCAACCACCTAGCGGGAGTAGCAGATACGCAGTATTTT. V gene TRBV5-6 combines with J gene TRBJ2-3, with TRBD2 identical over 10 bases. The ends lost 6 bases at V and 4 bases at J; junction bases unmatched: 8. The CDR3 is made up of 15 amino acids. Germline V lookup: CDR1 SGHDT, CDR2 YYEEEE.

The V and J genes are TRBV6-5 and TRBJ1-1; 10 positions agree with TRBD1. The CDR3 totals 16 residues. Germline V gives CDR1 MNHEY, CDR2 SVGAGI. Losses at the gene ends were 1 base for V and 1 base for J; bases not matched to a gene: 3. The CDR3 protein is CASSYWGTGENTEAFF. The DNA of the CDR3 is TGTGCCAGCAGTTACTGGGGGACAGGGGAGAACACTGAAGCTTTCTTT.

V gene TRBV7-2 combines with J gene TRBJ2-7, with TRBD1 matching over 7 bases. The CDR3 loop spans 14 amino acids. Germline CDR1 and CDR2: SGHTA and FQGNSA. V was pared by 3 bases and J by 4 bases, with 6 bases of the junction left unmatched. The CDR3: CASSLGDSKYEQYF. Here the CDR3 DNA reads TGTGCCAGCAGCTTGGGGGACAGTAAATACGAGCAGTACTTC.

The chain has TRBV18 and TRBJ2-7; 13 bases agree with TRBD2. The CDR3 sequence is 17 residues long. The germline gives CDR1 KGHSH, CDR2 LQKENI. V shed 6 bases, J shed 5 bases, and the junction held 13 bases outside the gene matches. CDR3 loop: CASSLTLVGLAGDEQYF. CDR3 DNA sequence: TGTGCCAGCTCCCTAACATTGGTTGGACTAGCGGGAGACGAGCAGTACTTC.

The chain carries TRBV3-1 (or the pseudogene TRBV3-2) and TRBJ2-7; 11 bases line up with TRBD2. The germline CDR1 and CDR2 sequences are LGHDT and YNNKEL (reference sequence). This CDR3 is built from 19 residues. V lost 2 bases and J lost 1; bases outside the gene matches: 13. The CDR3 nucleotides are TGTGCCAGCAGCCAACAAGGAGTTAGCGGGAGGGCACGATCCTACGAGCAGTACTTC. This translates into CASSQQGVSGRARSYEQYF.

This chain joins TRBV6-6 and TRBJ2-4; D not resolved. The ends were cut back, 2 bases at V and 1 base at J, with 12 bases in the middle. The germline CDR1 and CDR2 sequences are MNHNY and SVGAGI (reference sequence). This CDR3 has 16 residues. The CDR3 spells CASSYGNMIAKNIQYF. The CDR3, as DNA: TGTGCCAGCAGTTACGGCAATATGATTGCCAAAAACATTCAGTACTTC.

The chain joins TRBV20-1 to TRBJ1-3; no clear D gene. Germline-derived CDR1 and CDR2 are DFQATT and SNEGSKA (reference sequence). The CDR3 extends over 11 amino acids. The CDR3, as DNA: TGCCCACGGGTCTCTGGAAACACCATATATTTT. Encoded protein: CPRVSGNTIYF.

V gene TRBV12-3 or TRBV12-4 combines with J gene TRBJ2-7; D gene uncertain. The CDR3 length is 12 residues. Trimming pared 1 base from V and 6 bases from J, leaving 7 bases between. This CDR3 reads CASSLDGSEQYF. CDR3 coding DNA: TGTGCCAGCAGTTTAGACGGTTCCGAGCAGTACTTC.

The rearrangement uses TRBV28 and TRBJ2-1; TRBD1 agrees at 9 bases. This CDR3 is built from 15 residues. Trimming at V came to 10 bases and at J to 8 bases, leaving 15 bases not matched to a gene. Germline V gene sequence: CDR1 MDHEN, CDR2 SYDVKM. CDR3 sequence reads: CATNADGQGTDEQFF. DNA of the CDR3: TGTGCCACCAACGCTGATGGACAGGGGACCGATGAGCAGTTCTTC. Full variable domain (rest looked up from reference TRBV28 and TRBJ2-1): DVKVTQSSRYLVKRTGEKVFLECVQDMDHENMFWYRQDPGLGLRLIYFSYDVKMKEKGDIPEGYSVSREKKERFSLILESASTNQTSMYLCATNADGQGTDEQFFGPGTRLTVL.

J is TRBJ2-3 and V is TRBV7-8; 7 bases are a match to TRBD2. V dropped 5 bases and J dropped 4; count of bases not matched to a gene: 12. The V gene's germline CDR1 is SGHVS and CDR2 FQNEAQ. The CDR3 is 16 residues long. For the CDR3, the DNA is TGTGCCAGCAGCCCCTCGAGGGGAGGGCCCGCAGATACGCAGTATTTT. Translated, it gives CASSPSRGGPADTQYF.

The chain couples TRBV27 to TRBJ1-2; D is possibly TRBD1 (6 bases). CDR1 MNHEY and CDR2 SMNVEV come from the germline V gene (reference sequence). CDR3 length: 13 residues. V was shortened by 4 bases and J by 8 bases, with 14 bases between the two germline ends. CDR3 amino acids: CASSSTDRAGYTF. The CDR3 DNA sequence: TGTGCCAGCAGTTCAACGGACAGAGCGGGCTACACCTTC.

V and J are TRBV4-2 and TRBJ2-3, with 7 bases that match TRBD1. The germline V gene encodes CDR1 LGHNA and CDR2 YNFKEQ. The CDR3 is 16 amino acids. The V gene end was trimmed by 2 bases and the J gene end by 0 bases; junction bases not matched to a gene: 5. Written as DNA, the CDR3 is TGTGCCAGCAGCCAACTCCCAGGGGGAAGCACAGATACGCAGTATTTT. Protein sequence: CASSQLPGGSTDTQYF.

The chain has TRBV5-1 and TRBJ2-6; 7 bases map to TRBD1. The ends lost 0 bases at V and 0 bases at J; junction bases unmatched: 6. The V gene's germline CDR1 is SGHRS and CDR2 YFSETQ. The CDR3 is 18 amino acids. For the CDR3, the DNA is TGCGCCAGCAGCTTGGATGGGACAGCGAGCTCTGGGGCCAACGTCCTGACTTTC. It yields the protein CASSLDGTASSGANVLTF.

This clone was seen a single time. V is TRBV10-2 and J is TRBJ1-5; D is possibly TRBD1 (5 bases). CDR3 length: 13 amino acids. Germline V gene sequence: CDR1 WSHSY, CDR2 SAAADI. V was trimmed by 6 bases and J by 1 base, leaving 7 bases between them. The CDR3 sequence: CASSRQSNQPQHF. The CDR3 bases are TGCGCCAGCAGCCGACAGAGCAATCAGCCCCAGCATTTT.

The rearrangement uses TRBV29-1 and TRBJ1-1; D remains ambiguous. Germline CDR1 SQVTM, CDR2 ANQGSEA. This CDR3 contains 13 residues. V gave up 5 bases and J gave up 3 bases, with 13 bases separating them. The CDR3 DNA reads as TGCAGCGTTCGAGGGCCCACTGACACTGAAGCTTTCTTT. Encoded protein: CSVRGPTDTEAFF.

V and J are TRBV27 and TRBJ1-1; 9 nucleotides align to TRBD1. This CDR3 contains 16 residues. Germline CDR1 is MNHEY and CDR2 is SMNVEV (reference sequence). With V trimmed by 5 bases and J by 1 base, 8 bases remained unmatched. The DNA of the CDR3 is TGTGCCAGCAGTCCCGGGACAGGGAGGGCGAACACTGAAGCTTTCTTT. Amino acids: CASSPGTGRANTEAFF.

This clone was observed a single time. V and J are TRBV5-1 and TRBJ2-5; no firm D call. The germline V gene has CDR1 SGHRS and CDR2 YFSETQ. The CDR3 is 15 residues long. Trimming stripped 1 base from V and 2 bases from J, with 12 bases between. Written as DNA, the CDR3 is TGCGCCAGCAGCTTGTTCCCGGGTAGACAAGAGACCCAGTACTTC. Its translation: CASSLFPGRQETQYF.

The chain links TRBV7-9 to TRBJ2-6; 7 bases are shared with TRBD1. In germline, CDR1 is SEHNR, CDR2 FQNEAQ (reference sequence). The CDR3 spans 16 residues. V shed 5 bases, J shed 0 bases, and the junction held 4 bases outside the gene matches. CDR3 residues: CASSDTGVSGANVLTF. The CDR3 region has the DNA TGTGCCAGCAGCGACACAGGGGTCTCTGGGGCCAACGTCCTGACTTTC.

This clone was recorded once. The chain carries TRBV7-9 and TRBJ2-1, with 10 positions matching TRBD2. The CDR3 spans 15 residues. Germline CDR1 reads SEHNR; CDR2 reads FQNEAQ (reference sequence). With 5 bases clipped from V and 2 bases from J, the junction kept 3 bases outside the gene matches. The CDR3 region has the DNA TGTGCCAGCAGCAGACTAGCGGGTGCCTACAATGAGCAGTTCTTC. Its protein product is CASSRLAGAYNEQFF. Full variable domain (missing parts from reference TRBV7-9 and TRBJ2-1): DTGVSQNPRHKITKRGQNVTFRCDPISEHNRLYWYRQTLGQGPEFLTYFQNEAQLEKSRLLSDRFSAERPKGSFSTLEIQRTEQGDSAMYLCASSRLAGAYNEQFFGPGTRLTVL.

This sequence joins TRBV5-4 and TRBJ2-5; TRBD2 matches 8 bases. The CDR3 has 15 amino acids. Germline CDR1 and CDR2: SGHNT and YYREEE (reference sequence). V lost 5 bases to trimming and J lost 1 base; unmatched junction nucleotides: 7. The CDR3 protein is CASSLPSGGQETQYF. The CDR3 DNA follows: TGTGCCAGCAGTCTACCCAGCGGGGGCCAAGAGACCCAGTACTTC.